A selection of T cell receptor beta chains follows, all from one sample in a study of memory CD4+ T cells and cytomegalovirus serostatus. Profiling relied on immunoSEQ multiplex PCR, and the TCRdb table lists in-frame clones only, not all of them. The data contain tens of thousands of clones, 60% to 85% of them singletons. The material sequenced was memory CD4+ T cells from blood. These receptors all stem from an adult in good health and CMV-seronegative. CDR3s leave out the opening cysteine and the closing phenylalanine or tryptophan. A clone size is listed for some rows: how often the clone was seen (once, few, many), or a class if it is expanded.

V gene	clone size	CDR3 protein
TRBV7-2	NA	ASSQLSGAGELF
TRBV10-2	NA	ASTPLGDKTSTDTQY
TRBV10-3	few	ATGQGNSPLH
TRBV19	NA	ASSTSRTGYEQY
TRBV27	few	ASSRSTSGGNYEQY
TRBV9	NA	ASSSRDTGPTDTQY
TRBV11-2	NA	ASSGTGGKKETQY
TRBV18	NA	ASSPSGGQSGYT
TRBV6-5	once	ASSSTGSYNSPLH
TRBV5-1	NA	ASSPDLGGYGYT
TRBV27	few	ASRSAGTARSGANVLT
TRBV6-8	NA	ASIYAPNSPLH
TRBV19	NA	ASSVNSGVLNYGYT
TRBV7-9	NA	ASSLGANSDGYT
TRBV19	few	ASRLDRGSNQPQH
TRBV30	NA	AWNPGQDNSPLH
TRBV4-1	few	ASSQDPGGRTNYGYT
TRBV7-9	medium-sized	ASSPLQGGSYSPLH
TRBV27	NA	ASSLEQPLAQY
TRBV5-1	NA	ASSFTSASNTGELF
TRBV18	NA	ASSQGTYEQY
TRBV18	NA	ASSENHSNQPQH
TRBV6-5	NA	ASVRGAANTEAF
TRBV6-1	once	ASSPRRTADNEQF
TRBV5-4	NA	ASSLAGGGGTEAF
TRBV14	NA	ASSANFIRHNTEAF
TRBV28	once	ASSPSGRGGYEQY
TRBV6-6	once	ASSYSGGGEKLF
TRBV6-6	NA	ASRSGSSSPLH
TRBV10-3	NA	AARNAPGFEQY
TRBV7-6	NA	ASSSFTGLSGNTIY
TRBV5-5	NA	ASSSGPEQY
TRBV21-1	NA	ASRKGPL
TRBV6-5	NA	ASGNRNTGELF
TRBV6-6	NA	ASSYQGSYEQY
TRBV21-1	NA	ASTERSYEQY
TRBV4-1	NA	ASSQAGLAGGADTQY
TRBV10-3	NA	ARRGGDTQY
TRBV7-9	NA	ASSLTNYGYT
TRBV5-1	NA	ASSQTGSGANVLT
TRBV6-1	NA	ASSREGASTEAF
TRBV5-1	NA	ASSFWGVGDEQF
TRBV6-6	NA	ASRDRNVSPLH
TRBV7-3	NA	ASSQRDRSYNEQF
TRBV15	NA	ATSRPPGSEQY
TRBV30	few	AWRNLITQGGT
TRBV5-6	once	ASSNRQERHYGYT
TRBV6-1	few	ASSDGGTGVSTNEKLF
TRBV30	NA	ALTSGNTIY
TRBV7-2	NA	ASSLAGQEKLF
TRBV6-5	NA	ASSYSIFFGEQY
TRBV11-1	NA	ASSLEAGAINEQF
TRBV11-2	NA	ASSPIRTTGELF
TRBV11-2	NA	ASSYTGTTQETQY